These T cell receptor beta chains were read from a single sample in a study of T cell responses to AZD1222 COVID-19 vaccine. Sequencing used immunoSEQ multiplex PCR; TCRdb keeps in-frame clones, though not all of them. Of 150,000 to 200,000 clones listed, roughly 94% are singletons. The sequences come from peripheral blood, collected 28 days after the second AZD1222 dose. The source is an adult who received the AZD1222 COVID-19 vaccine. Each CDR3 is given with its conserved first and last residue. A D gene is named only where the DNA matches it firmly. Only part of the rows carry a size: once, few, many, or a class if the clone is expanded.

D: -
J: TRBJ1-5
size: once
V: TRBV11-2
CDR3: CASSLDPFQPQHF
DNA: TGTGCCAGCAGCTTAGACCCCTTTCAGCCCCAGCATTTT

D: -
J: TRBJ1-3
size: -
V: TRBV18
CDR3: CASSPPGGSAGNTIYF
DNA: TGTGCCAGCTCACCACCGGGGGGATCAGCAGGAAACACCATATATTTT

D: TRBD1
J: TRBJ1-2
size: -
V: TRBV7-9
CDR3: CASIPNLRGLHGYTF
DNA: TGTGCCAGCATCCCTAATCTGAGGGGGCTGCATGGCTACACCTTC

D: -
J: TRBJ1-3
size: -
V: TRBV19
CDR3: CASSATGDSGNTIYF
DNA: TGTGCCAGTAGTGCTACAGGCGACTCTGGAAACACCATATATTTT

D: -
J: TRBJ1-2
size: -
V: TRBV19
CDR3: CASSILYSYGYTF
DNA: TGTGCCAGTAGTATCCTTTACAGTTATGGCTACACCTTC

D: -
J: TRBJ2-1
size: -
V: TRBV7-8
CDR3: CASSREGSEQFF
DNA: TGTGCCAGCAGTAGGGAAGGATCCGAGCAGTTCTTC

D: -
J: TRBJ2-1
size: -
V: TRBV18
CDR3: CASSPRKENEQFF
DNA: TGTGCCAGCTCACCACGCAAAGAGAATGAGCAGTTCTTC

D: -
J: TRBJ1-2
size: once
V: TRBV13
CDR3: CASSSWGGSANYGYTF
DNA: TGTGCCAGCAGCTCCTGGGGGGGGAGCGCTAACTATGGCTACACCTTC

D: -
J: TRBJ2-6
size: -
V: TRBV3-1/TRBV3-2
CDR3: CASRVSGANVLTF
DNA: TGTGCCAGCCGAGTCTCTGGGGCCAACGTCCTGACTTTC

D: TRBD1
J: TRBJ1-1
size: -
V: TRBV29-1
CDR3: CSVEQTGGTEAFF
DNA: TGCAGCGTTGAGCAGACAGGGGGCACTGAAGCTTTCTTT

D: TRBD2
J: TRBJ2-7
size: once
V: TRBV19
CDR3: CASSWGTGTSGREQYF
DNA: TGTGCCAGTAGTTGGGGGACCGGGACTAGCGGGCGCGAGCAGTACTTC

D: TRBD2
J: TRBJ2-5
size: -
V: TRBV6-1
CDR3: CASSVGTSGVQETQYF
DNA: TGTGCCAGCAGTGTTGGGACTAGCGGGGTTCAGGAGACCCAGTACTTC

D: -
J: TRBJ1-5
size: -
V: TRBV5-6
CDR3: CASSLAASGSQPQHF
DNA: TGTGCCAGCAGCTTAGCAGCTAGCGGAAGTCAGCCCCAGCATTTT

D: -
J: TRBJ1-5
size: -
V: TRBV28
CDR3: CATMWISGQPQHF
DNA: TGTGCCACTATGTGGATATCGGGTCAGCCCCAGCATTTT

D: TRBD1
J: TRBJ2-1
size: -
V: TRBV25-1
CDR3: CASSVPRTGTNEQFF
DNA: TGTGCCAGCAGTGTACCCCGGACAGGGACGAATGAGCAGTTCTTC

D: -
J: TRBJ1-2
size: -
V: TRBV20-1
CDR3: CSASKEGTNYGYTF
DNA: TGCAGTGCTAGTAAGGAGGGAACGAACTATGGCTACACCTTC

D: -
J: TRBJ1-2
size: once
V: TRBV6-5
CDR3: CASRRRRFYGYTF
DNA: TGTGCCAGCAGGAGACGACGTTTTTATGGCTACACCTTC

D: -
J: TRBJ1-5
size: -
V: TRBV28
CDR3: CASKRGNQPQHF
DNA: TGTGCCAGCAAGAGGGGCAATCAGCCCCAGCATTTT

D: -
J: TRBJ2-4
size: -
V: TRBV13
CDR3: CASSLITGIDAAKNIQYF
DNA: TGTGCCAGCAGCTTAATTACAGGGATTGATGCGGCCAAAAACATTCAGTACTTC

D: TRBD1
J: TRBJ2-2
size: -
V: TRBV2
CDR3: CASSRQGDTGELFF
DNA: TGTGCCAGCAGTAGACAGGGGGACACCGGGGAGCTGTTTTTT

D: -
J: TRBJ1-1
size: -
V: TRBV7-9
CDR3: CASSRMNTEAFF
DNA: TGTGCCAGCAGCCGTATGAACACTGAAGCTTTCTTT

D: TRBD2
J: TRBJ2-7
size: -
V: TRBV28
CDR3: CASRGGLARYEQYF
DNA: TGTGCCAGCAGGGGGGGACTAGCCCGCTACGAGCAGTACTTC

D: TRBD1
J: TRBJ2-3
size: -
V: TRBV29-1
CDR3: CSVETGAVEDTQYF
DNA: TGCAGCGTTGAAACAGGGGCGGTGGAAGATACGCAGTATTTT

D: -
J: TRBJ2-3
size: -
V: TRBV24-1
CDR3: CATSDYPRTSTDTQYF
DNA: TGTGCCACCAGTGATTACCCGAGAACTAGCACAGATACGCAGTATTTT

D: TRBD2
J: TRBJ2-1
size: -
V: TRBV28
CDR3: CASRKSTSGRQGEQFF
DNA: TGTGCCAGCAGAAAATCAACTAGCGGGAGGCAGGGTGAGCAGTTCTTC

D: -
J: TRBJ2-2
size: once
V: TRBV19
CDR3: CASSTGRPSEGELFF
DNA: TGTGCCAGTAGTACCGGCCGCCCATCCGAGGGGGAGCTGTTTTTT

D: TRBD1
J: TRBJ2-1
size: once
V: TRBV7-3
CDR3: CASSFTGEGYNEQFF
DNA: TGTGCCAGCAGCTTCACAGGGGAAGGTTACAATGAGCAGTTCTTC

D: -
J: TRBJ1-2
size: -
V: TRBV10-2
CDR3: CASSELRRQVSYGYTF
DNA: TGCGCCAGCAGTGAGCTTCGTCGGCAGGTTTCCTATGGCTACACCTTC

D: -
J: TRBJ1-4
size: -
V: TRBV11-2
CDR3: CASNRAGGNNEKLFF
DNA: TGTGCCAGCAACCGAGCGGGGGGCAATAATGAAAAACTGTTTTTT

D: -
J: TRBJ2-5
size: -
V: TRBV5-4
CDR3: CASSLVGRSKETQYF
DNA: TGTGCCAGCAGCTTGGTAGGCAGGAGTAAAGAGACCCAGTACTTC

D: -
J: TRBJ1-5
size: -
V: TRBV27
CDR3: CASSLDSNQPQHF
DNA: TGTGCCAGCAGCCTTGATAGCAATCAGCCCCAGCATTTT

D: -
J: TRBJ2-5
size: -
V: TRBV6-6
CDR3: CASSPGVYSTLETQYF
DNA: TGTGCCAGCAGTCCAGGAGTCTACTCCACTTTGGAGACCCAGTACTTC

D: TRBD1
J: TRBJ1-1
size: -
V: TRBV7-2
CDR3: CASSSPPGQPMNTEAFF
DNA: TGTGCCAGCAGCTCTCCGCCGGGACAGCCGATGAACACTGAAGCTTTCTTT

D: -
J: TRBJ2-1
size: -
V: TRBV7-2
CDR3: CASSHDSGPRGGEQFF
DNA: TGTGCCAGCAGCCATGATAGCGGTCCCAGAGGGGGTGAGCAGTTCTTC

D: -
J: TRBJ2-5
size: -
V: TRBV7-3
CDR3: CASSLRQGQTQYF
DNA: TGTGCCAGCAGCTTAAGGCAGGGACAGACCCAGTACTTC

D: -
J: TRBJ1-2
size: -
V: TRBV4-1
CDR3: CASGGSPNYGYTF
DNA: TGCGCCAGCGGGGGCAGCCCTAACTATGGCTACACCTTC

D: -
J: TRBJ1-4
size: -
V: TRBV7-8
CDR3: CASSRRDEKLFF
DNA: TGTGCCAGCAGCCGACGGGATGAAAAACTGTTTTTT

D: TRBD2
J: TRBJ2-2
size: -
V: TRBV30
CDR3: CARSGLAGGGTGELFF
DNA: TGTGCCCGGTCGGGCCTAGCGGGAGGAGGGACCGGGGAGCTGTTTTTT